Listed here are 22 T cell receptor beta chains from one sample, sequenced in a study of early T cells in non-severe SARS-CoV-2 infection. TCRdb analysed the 5' RACE reads with MiXCR anew, one entry per CDR3 protein. Of about 23,000 distinct CDR3 sequences in the sample, approximately 4.5% were seen once. Sequenced material: whole blood. The source of these receptors is an adult who was a healthcare worker with PCR-confirmed SARS-CoV-2 infection or an uninfected control (not recorded which).

This clonotype showed up many times. The chain is built from TRBV7-6 and TRBJ1-2; D uncertain. This CDR3 comprises 13 residues. The ends were cut back, 5 bases at V and 5 bases at J, with 12 bases in the middle. CDR1 and CDR2 from the germline V gene are SGHVS and FNYEAQ. The CDR3 sequence is CASSPRTDYGYTF. As DNA, the CDR3 is TGTGCCAGCAGCCCCCGGACTGATTATGGCTACACCTTC.

With regard to this clonotype: A much larger clone differs from this one at a single base, so this may be a read error. The chain employs TRBV7-2 and TRBJ2-1, with D possibly being TRBD1 (5 bases). This CDR3 contains 14 residues. Trimming removed 4 bases at V and 5 bases at J, with 12 bases between. The germline V gene has CDR1 SGHTA and CDR2 FQGNSA. Written as DNA, the CDR3 is TGTGCCAGCAGCTCAGTTAGGGGCAACAATGAGCAGTTCTTC. Protein sequence: CASSSVRGNNEQFF. Variable domain in full (rest from reference TRBV7-2 and TRBJ2-1): GAGVSQSPSNKVTEKGKDVELRCDPISGHTALYWYRQSLGQGLEFLIYFQGNSAPDKSGLPSDRFSAERTGGSVSTLTIQRTQQEDSAVYLCASSSVRGNNEQFFGPGTRLTVL.

This clonotype was detected many times. CDR3 protein: CASRSDRDQNTEAFF. The CDR3 nucleotides read TGTGCCAGCAGATCGGACAGGGACCAAAACACTGAAGCTTTCTTT. V and J are TRBV5-4 and TRBJ1-1; 8 nucleotides align to TRBD1. The germline CDR1 and CDR2 sequences are SGHNT and YYREEE (reference sequence). The CDR3 runs 15 residues. Losses at the gene ends were 5 bases for V and 2 bases for J; bases not matched to a gene: 8.

This clonotype ranks as medium-sized. CDR3 residues: CASSQVGEGVKETQYF. CDR3 nucleotides: TGTGCCAGCAGCCAAGTGGGGGAGGGAGTAAAAGAGACCCAGTACTTC. The J gene is TRBJ2-5, the V gene TRBV4-2; 7 bases are a match to TRBD2. The CDR3 runs to 16 residues. Germline assignment: CDR1 LGHNA and CDR2 YNFKEQ. With 1 base clipped from V and 3 bases from J, the junction kept 8 bases outside the gene matches.

This clonotype was recorded at least ten times. The rearrangement links TRBV2 to TRBJ1-5; 7 bases are a match to TRBD1. The CDR3 extends over 13 amino acids. The J segment lost 4 bases and the V segment lost 9 bases, leaving 6 bases of the junction unmatched. From germline, CDR1 is SNHLY and CDR2 FYNNEI. This CDR3 is CARGGTANQPQHF. The CDR3 DNA is TGTGCCAGAGGGGGGACAGCTAATCAGCCCCAGCATTTT.

The table lists this clonotype with many counts. CDR3 sequence: CASSQAIYGYTF. DNA for the CDR3: TGTGCCAGCAGCCAAGCCATCTATGGCTACACCTTC. V usage is TRBV6-2 or TRBV6-3 and J usage is TRBJ1-2; D is unresolved. There are 12 residues in the CDR3. Germline loops: CDR1 MNHEY, CDR2 SVGEGT. Trimming shortened V by 6 bases and J by 4 bases, and 9 bases separated the two germline ends.

This clonotype was found a few times. The chain joins TRBV7-9 to TRBJ2-4; 8 positions agree with TRBD2. In germline, CDR1 is SEHNR, CDR2 FQNEAQ (reference sequence). V shed 0 bases, J shed 1 base, and the junction held 17 bases outside the gene matches. CDR3 length: 21 amino acids. CDR3 in amino acids: CASSLAWPGGVDARAKNIQYF. CDR3 nucleotide sequence: TGTGCCAGCAGCTTAGCTTGGCCCGGGGGGGTCGATGCGCGGGCCAAAAACATTCAGTACTTC.

V is TRBV6-6 and J is TRBJ2-4; D perhaps matches TRBD2 (6 bases). The CDR3 spans 14 residues. The germline gives CDR1 MNHNY, CDR2 SVGAGI (reference sequence). Trimming took 5 bases from V and 8 from J, leaving 16 bases between them. The CDR3 here is CASSKEDGGYIQYF. Written as DNA, the CDR3 is TGTGCCAGCAGTAAAGAGGACGGGGGTTACATTCAGTACTTC.

This clonotype ranks as medium-sized. This rearrangement joins TRBV5-6 to TRBJ2-5; D may match TRBD1 or TRBD2 (5 bases each). The CDR3 is 14 amino acids. Germline CDR1 is SGHDT and CDR2 is YYEEEE. Trimming left V 5 bases short and J 3 bases short, with 14 bases between. The chain's CDR3 is CASSAPGTKETQYF. The CDR3 DNA follows: TGTGCCAGCAGTGCTCCCGGGACGAAAGAGACCCAGTACTTC.

This clonotype occurred many times. The chain is built from TRBV7-8 and TRBJ1-6; TRBD1 might be the D (6 bases). This CDR3 is built from 15 residues. The germline CDR1 and CDR2 sequences are SGHVS and FQNEAQ. The V gene lost 5 bases and the J gene lost 7 bases, with 15 bases spanning the gap. The CDR3 reads CASSVTGRSNSPLHF. In DNA form, the CDR3 reads TGTGCCAGCAGCGTAACAGGGAGGTCGAATTCACCCCTCCACTTT.

This clonotype came up many times. As DNA, the CDR3 is TGTGCCATCAGCGCAGCACAGGGACTTTATCAGCCCCAGCATTTT. It encodes CAISAAQGLYQPQHF. V gene TRBV10-3 combines with J gene TRBJ1-5; perhaps TRBD1 as D (6 bases). V lost 6 bases and J 5 bases, leaving 17 bases between the germline ends. The germline gives CDR1 ENHRY, CDR2 SYGVKD. The CDR3 sequence is 15 residues long.

Ten or more counts support this clonotype. The CDR3 spells CASSPGGWQENQPQHF. The CDR3 region has the DNA TGTGCCAGCAGTCCGGGTGGTTGGCAGGAGAATCAGCCCCAGCATTTT. The V call is TRBV12-3 or TRBV12-4, the J call TRBJ1-5; D remains ambiguous. Trimming removed 5 bases from V and 4 bases from J, with 18 bases in between. CDR3 size: 16 residues.

V gene TRBV7-2 combines with J gene TRBJ2-5, with D possibly matching TRBD2 (6 bases). There are 15 residues in the CDR3. The V end was cut by 2 bases, the J end by 2 bases, with 12 bases between. Germline V gene sequence: CDR1 SGHTA, CDR2 FQGNSA. The CDR3 spells CASSLKLASQETQYF. CDR3 nucleotides: TGTGCCAGCAGCTTAAAGCTAGCGTCTCAAGAGACCCAGTACTTC.

This clonotype was recorded many times. This CDR3 is CASSWGVSGANVLTF. As DNA, the CDR3 is TGTGCCAGCAGTTGGGGGGTCTCTGGGGCCAACGTCCTGACTTTC. V gene TRBV6-2 or TRBV6-3 combines with J gene TRBJ2-6; a weak D match, TRBD2 (6 bases). Trimming cost V 4 bases and J 0 bases, with 7 bases left between them. The germline CDR1 and CDR2 sequences are MNHEY and SVGEGT. This CDR3 has 15 amino acids.

This clonotype was found many times. The chain recombines TRBV10-3 with TRBJ2-2; D might be TRBD1 or TRBD2, each matching 5 bases. There are 14 residues in the CDR3. The germline V gene encodes CDR1 ENHRY and CDR2 SYGVKD. Between the trimmed V and J ends, which lost 5 bases and 5 bases, there was a span of 12 bases. CDR3 residues: CAISSGTWTGELFF. The CDR3 nucleotides read TGTGCCATCAGTTCCGGGACCTGGACCGGGGAGCTGTTTTTT.

This clonotype was detected a few times. The gene calls are TRBV5-4 and TRBJ2-1; D gene unclear. Trimming stripped 0 bases from V and 5 bases from J, with 12 bases between. The CDR3 length is 15 residues. Germline V gives CDR1 SGHNT, CDR2 YYREEE (reference sequence). The CDR3 DNA sequence: TGTGCCAGCAGCTTGGGGGGTTCTAGGGACAATGAGCAGTTCTTC. Translation gives CASSLGGSRDNEQFF.

This chain links TRBV11-2 with TRBJ2-1; D might be TRBD1 or TRBD2, each matching 5 bases. CDR3 length: 14 residues. Germline CDR1 SGHAT, CDR2 FQNNGV. V was pared by 9 bases and J by 7 bases, with 19 bases between. The CDR3 bases are TGTGCCAGTACTGGGGGACCCTCGGGGAATGAGCAGTTCTTC. This encodes CASTGGPSGNEQFF.

This clonotype was picked up many times. This chain joins TRBV5-1 and TRBJ2-1, with 12 nucleotides matching TRBD2. The CDR3 is made up of 16 amino acids. CDR1 SGHRS and CDR2 YFSETQ come from the germline V gene. The V gene end was trimmed by 4 bases and the J gene end by 5 bases; junction bases not matched to a gene: 7. The CDR3, as DNA: TGCGCCAGCAGCACCTGGACTAGCGGGGAGCACAATGAGCAGTTCTTC. This gives the protein CASSTWTSGEHNEQFF.

This clonotype was found many times. The chain couples TRBV7-2 to TRBJ2-5; 8 positions agree with TRBD2. In germline, CDR1 is SGHTA, CDR2 FQGNSA. The CDR3 extends over 15 amino acids. With V trimmed by 0 bases and J by 6 bases, 6 bases remained unmatched. The CDR3 reads CASSLASGVLQTQYF. The CDR3 DNA reads TGTGCCAGCAGCTTAGCTAGCGGGGTTCTTCAGACCCAGTACTTC.

This clonotype was detected ten times or more. V and J are TRBV28 and TRBJ1-2; a possible D gene is TRBD1 (6 bases). The V end was cut by 1 base, the J end by 3 bases, with 12 bases between. This CDR3 region has 15 residues. Germline CDR1 MDHEN, CDR2 SYDVKM. The CDR3 region is CASSLFTGLYYGYTF. The CDR3 DNA reads TGTGCCAGCAGTTTATTCACAGGGTTGTACTATGGCTACACCTTC.

This clonotype was detected many times. This chain uses TRBV7-9 with TRBJ2-7; D uncertain. Germline V lookup: CDR1 SEHNR, CDR2 FQNEAQ (reference sequence). The V end was cut by 4 bases, the J end by 1 base, with 5 bases between. This CDR3 has 12 amino acids. The CDR3 spells CASSSPSYEQYF. CDR3 bases: TGTGCCAGCAGCTCCCCTTCCTACGAGCAGTACTTC.

This clonotype is classed as medium-sized (0.01 to 0.1%). The chain combines TRBV12-3 or TRBV12-4 with TRBJ1-1; D is perhaps TRBD1 (5 bases). The CDR3 loop spans 13 amino acids. V was pared by 5 bases and J by 10 bases, with 17 bases between. The CDR3 DNA sequence: TGTGCCAGCAGTCCGGACGGGGGTGGAGCAGCTTTCTTT. This sequence encodes CASSPDGGGAAFF.